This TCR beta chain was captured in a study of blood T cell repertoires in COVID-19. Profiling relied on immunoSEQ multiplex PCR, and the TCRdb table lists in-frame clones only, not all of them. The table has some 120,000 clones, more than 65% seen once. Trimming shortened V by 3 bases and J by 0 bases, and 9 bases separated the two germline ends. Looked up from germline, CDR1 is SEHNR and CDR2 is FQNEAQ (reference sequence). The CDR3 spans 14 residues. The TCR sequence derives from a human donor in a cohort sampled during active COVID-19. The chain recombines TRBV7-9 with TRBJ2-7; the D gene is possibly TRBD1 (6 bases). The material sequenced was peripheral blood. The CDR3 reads CASSFTGSSYEQYF. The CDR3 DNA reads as TGTGCCAGCAGCTTTACAGGGTCCTCCTACGAGCAGTACTTC.